A single T cell receptor beta chain is shown here with its context. Its target is unknown. The table came from immunoSEQ multiplex PCR; TCRdb's copy has only in-frame clones and leaves some out. In the table there are tens of thousands of clones, around 74% of which are singletons. Germline CDR1 is MNHEY and CDR2 is SVGAGI. The CDR3 totals 13 residues. Trimming took 6 bases from V and 4 from J; bases not matched to a gene: 4. This sample is part of a study of vaccination effects on CD4 cells after COVID-19. Background on the study: Wells containing two million PBMC each were cultured with 10 IU/ml IL-2 and around 10 ug/ml peptides.

Points from the study as a whole: Cross-reactivity with common cold coronaviruses was shown by only 1 of 255 vaccine-induced clones in healthy vaccinees.

Investigators separated out CD4+ T cells once about 10 days of culture had passed. Days 3 and 7 saw half the medium replaced with IL-2 medium. The chain uses TRBV6-5 and TRBJ1-2, with 8 bases identical to TRBD1. The specimen comprised CD4+ T cells from PBMCs cultured without peptide, sampled before COVID-19 vaccination. This receptor was taken from a human donor who received a COVID-19 vaccine. CDR3 sequence (DNA): TGTGCCAGCAGAACAGGGGGTGGCTATGGCTACACCTTC. This encodes CASRTGGGYGYTF.